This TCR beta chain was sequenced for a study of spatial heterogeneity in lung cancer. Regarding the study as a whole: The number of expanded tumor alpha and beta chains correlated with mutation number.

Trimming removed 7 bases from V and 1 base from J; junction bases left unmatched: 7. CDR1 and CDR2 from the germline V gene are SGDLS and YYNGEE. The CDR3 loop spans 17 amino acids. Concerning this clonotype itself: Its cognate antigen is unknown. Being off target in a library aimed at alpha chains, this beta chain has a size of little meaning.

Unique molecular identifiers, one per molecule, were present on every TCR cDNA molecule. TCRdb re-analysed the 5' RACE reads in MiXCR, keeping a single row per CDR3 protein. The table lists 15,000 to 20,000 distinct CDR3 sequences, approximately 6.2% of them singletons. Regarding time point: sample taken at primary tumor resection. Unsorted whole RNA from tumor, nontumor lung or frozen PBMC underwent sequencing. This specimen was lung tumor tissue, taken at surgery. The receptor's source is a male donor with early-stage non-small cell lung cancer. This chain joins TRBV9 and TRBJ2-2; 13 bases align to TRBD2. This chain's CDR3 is CASPGTSGAMNTGELFF. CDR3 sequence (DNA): TGTGCCAGCCCCGGGACTAGCGGGGCCATGAACACCGGGGAGCTGTTTTTT.